These 18 T cell receptor beta chains were sequenced from one sample in a study of T cells in Graves' hyperthyroidism and ophthalmopathy. Researchers took RNA transcripts and amplified the TCR beta CDR3 regions from them. The HTBI primer set was used in a first-round RT-PCR of the TCR CDR3. TCRdb called the multiplex PCR reads again in MiXCR, with one record for every CDR3 protein. The sample shows roughly 740,000 distinct CDR3 sequences, roughly 15% of them seen only once. The sequencing input was blood. The origin of the receptors is a man between 18 and 29 years old with Graves' hyperthyroidism.

This clonotype has just a few counts. The chain couples TRBV28 to TRBJ1-2; tentatively, D is TRBD1 (6 bases). The CDR3 contains 12 residues. The germline gives CDR1 MDHEN, CDR2 SYDVKM. The V gene lost 5 bases and the J gene lost 10 bases, with 14 bases spanning the gap. This CDR3 reads CASSRQANVYTF. The CDR3 DNA reads as TGTGCCAGCAGTCGACAGGCTAACGTCTACACCTTC.

Concerning this clonotype itself: An end of the junction does not agree with germline; a read error may underlie this. This chain uses TRBV30 with TRBJ1-3, with D possibly matching TRBD1 (5 bases). The CDR3 spans 14 residues. Germline V gene lookup returns CDR1 GTSNPN and CDR2 SVGIG (reference sequence). As DNA, the CDR3 is TGTGCCGGGAGGAGGGGCCTGGCTGGAAACACCATATATTTT. This sequence encodes CAGRRGLAGNTIYF.

This clonotype was observed at least ten times. The chain is built from TRBV24-1 and TRBJ2-5, with D possibly being TRBD2 (6 bases). There are 17 residues in the CDR3. V lost 3 bases to trimming and J lost 2 bases, with 18 bases between them. Per germline, CDR1 KGHDR and CDR2 SFDVKD. The CDR3 region is CATSDRRGGAGQETQYF. CDR3 DNA sequence: TGTGCCACCAGTGATCGGCGAGGCGGCGCGGGACAAGAGACCCAGTACTTC.

This clonotype was found a few times. V gene TRBV5-1 combines with J gene TRBJ2-5; TRBD1 matches at 9 bases. V was pared by 4 bases and J by 0 bases, with 10 bases of the junction left unmatched. CDR1 and CDR2 from the germline V gene are SGHRS and YFSETQ. This CDR3 contains 17 residues. The chain's CDR3 is CASSPGQGRGYQETQYF. In DNA, the CDR3 is TGCGCCAGCAGCCCGGGACAGGGACGAGGGTACCAAGAGACCCAGTACTTC.

The chain employs TRBV7-2 and TRBJ1-5; D is unresolved. V was cut by 2 bases and J by 0 bases, with 14 bases left in between. Germline lookup yields CDR1 SGHTA and CDR2 FQGNSA. The CDR3 totals 17 residues. CDR3 DNA sequence: TGTGCCAGCAGCTTAAGTGTGCGTGGGTTTAGCAATCAGCCCCAGCATTTT. Translating gives CASSLSVRGFSNQPQHF.

This clonotype has a count of ten or more. The chain employs TRBV30 and TRBJ1-1; D is uncertain. Trimming pared 1 base from V and 7 bases from J, leaving 10 bases between. Germline V lookup: CDR1 GTSNPN, CDR2 SVGIG (reference sequence). The CDR3 spans 12 residues. CDR3 sequence reads: CAWSGGRGEAFF. CDR3 in DNA: TGTGCCTGGAGTGGTGGTCGGGGTGAAGCTTTCTTT.

As concerns this clonotype: The germline gene is not matched at one end of the junction; a read error may be the cause. The chain combines TRBV28 with TRBJ2-3; TRBD1 is a possible D gene (6 bases). The CDR3 is 14 amino acids. Germline V lookup: CDR1 MDHEN, CDR2 SYDVKM. The chain's CDR3 is CAGSTTGKGDTQYF. The DNA for the CDR3 is TGTGCCGGCAGCACAACAGGGAAAGGAGATACGCAGTATTTT.

The J gene is TRBJ1-5, the V gene TRBV15; D uncertain. This CDR3 spans 12 amino acids. The germline V gene encodes CDR1 LNHNV and CDR2 YYDKDF (reference sequence). V lost 5 bases to trimming and J lost 7 bases, with 9 bases between them. The CDR3 DNA sequence: TGTGCCACCAGCCCCTTTGGACAGCCCCAGCATTTT. Translated, it gives CATSPFGQPQHF.

The chain couples TRBV14 to TRBJ2-1; tentatively, D is TRBD1 or TRBD2 (6 bases each). V was shortened by 1 base and J by 2 bases, with 12 bases between the two germline ends. There are 16 residues in the CDR3. Germline V gene sequence: CDR1 SGHDN, CDR2 FVKESK. CDR3 nucleotide sequence: TGTGCCAGCAGCCAAGTGGGGGGCAGTACCTACAATGAGCAGTTCTTC. This encodes CASSQVGGSTYNEQFF.

This clonotype has a count of ten or more. The DNA is left out, because the CDR3 cannot be placed on it with certainty; the CDR3 is given as TCRdb lists it. CDR3: CASSFQMSGGDEQFF. The chain employs TRBV12-3 or TRBV12-4 and TRBJ2-1; TRBD2, the table's D call, lacks a check against the DNA. The CDR3 is 15 amino acids long, termini counted.

A few counts support this clonotype. The genes are TRBV15 and TRBJ1-4; D may be TRBD1 (5 bases). The CDR3 covers 15 residues. V lost 4 bases and J 4 bases, leaving 13 bases between the germline ends. CDR1 LNHNV and CDR2 YYDKDF come from the germline V gene (reference sequence). This CDR3 reads CATSTGTDLNEKLFF. CDR3 DNA: TGTGCCACCAGCACCGGGACGGATCTTAATGAAAAACTGTTTTTT.

CDR3 residues: CASRKTSGRAVEQFF. CDR3 DNA: TGTGCCAGCAGAAAGACTAGCGGGAGGGCAGTGGAGCAGTTCTTC. The chain recombines TRBV2 with TRBJ2-1; TRBD2 matches 14 bases. In germline, CDR1 is SNHLY, CDR2 FYNNEI. CDR3 size: 15 residues. With 6 bases clipped from V and 10 bases from J, the junction kept 8 bases outside the gene matches. The full variable domain, with the rest looked up from reference TRBV2 and TRBJ2-1, is EPEVTQTPSHQVTQMGQEVILRCVPISNHLYFYWYRQILGQKVEFLVSFYNNEISEKSEIFDDQFSVERPDGSNFTLKIRSTKLEDSAMYFCASRKTSGRAVEQFFGPGTRLTVL.

This clonotype turned up a few times. A much larger clone differs from this one at a single base, so this may be a read error. V usage is TRBV11-2 and J usage is TRBJ1-5, with a tentative D call TRBD1 (5 bases). CDR1 SGHAT and CDR2 FQNNGV come from the germline V gene. This CDR3 has 13 residues. The V and J ends lost 5 bases and 7 bases respectively, with 12 bases between them. The CDR3 loop is CASSRDWGQPQHF. The CDR3 coding sequence is TGTGCCAGCAGCCGTGACTGGGGCCAGCCCCAGCATTTT.

This clonotype was detected only a few times. The rearrangement links TRBV12-3 or TRBV12-4 to TRBJ2-5; D is perhaps TRBD2 (5 bases). V shed 6 bases and J shed 5 bases, with 19 bases lying between them. The CDR3 spans 15 residues. The CDR3 loop reads CASSPATGSAETQYF. For the CDR3, the DNA is TGTGCCAGCAGCCCGGCCACGGGGTCGGCGGAGACCCAGTACTTC.

This chain links TRBV20-1 with TRBJ1-1; the D gene is possibly TRBD1 (5 bases). Germline-derived CDR1 and CDR2 are DFQATT and SNEGSKA (reference sequence). V lost 3 bases and J 7 bases, leaving 15 bases between the germline ends. The CDR3 is 13 amino acids. In DNA, the CDR3 is TGCAGTGCTAGGTCATGGGGCCGATTTGAAGCTTTCTTT. Its translation: CSARSWGRFEAFF.

The rearrangement links TRBV2 to TRBJ1-2, with unresolved D. Germline CDR1 and CDR2: SNHLY and FYNNEI. Trimming left V 7 bases short and J 2 bases short, with 8 bases between. This CDR3 has 12 amino acids. DNA for the CDR3: TGTGCCAGCAACCAGGAAAACTATGGCTACACCTTC. Translation: CASNQENYGYTF. The whole variable domain, remainder taken from reference TRBV2 and TRBJ1-2, is EPEVTQTPSHQVTQMGQEVILRCVPISNHLYFYWYRQILGQKVEFLVSFYNNEISEKSEIFDDQFSVERPDGSNFTLKIRSTKLEDSAMYFCASNQENYGYTFGSGTRLTVV.

This clonotype came up many times. The rearrangement uses TRBV28 and TRBJ1-1; D uncertain. This CDR3 spans 13 amino acids. The V end lost 3 bases, the J end lost 4 bases, and 9 bases lay between the germline ends. Germline lookup yields CDR1 MDHEN and CDR2 SYDVKM. The DNA for the CDR3 is TGTGCCAGCAGTTTGGGGTTTGGCACTGAAGCTTTCTTT. It codes for CASSLGFGTEAFF.

The rearrangement links TRBV20-1 to TRBJ2-3; D might be TRBD2 (5 bases). The germline V gene encodes CDR1 DFQATT and CDR2 SNEGSKA (reference sequence). The V end lost 2 bases, the J end lost 0 bases, and 15 bases lay between the germline ends. The CDR3 sequence is 16 residues long. This chain's CDR3 is CSARYVRVASTDTQYF. In DNA, the CDR3 is TGCAGTGCTAGATATGTGCGGGTCGCTAGCACAGATACGCAGTATTTT.